A single sample gave rise to the 23 T cell receptor beta chains below, sequenced in a study of OX40 agonist ivuxolimab in advanced cancers. Sequencing used immunoSEQ multiplex PCR; TCRdb keeps in-frame clones, though not all of them. The sample consists of tens of thousands of clones, roughly 85% of them appearing once. Here the sequenced sample was CD4+ or CD8+ T cells sorted from blood, taken in a trial of the OX40 agonist ivuxolimab. The receptors shown here come from an adult with an advanced solid tumor such as melanoma, head and neck, liver or kidney cancer.

Comments on this clone: Germline is not matched at one junction end, which may reflect a read error. J is TRBJ1-1 and V is TRBV19; TRBD1 matches at 7 bases. This CDR3 is built from 16 residues. CDR1 is LNHDA and CDR2 is SQIVND in the germline V gene (reference sequence). This CDR3 is CAGSIRGTAHIAEAFF. Here the CDR3 DNA reads TGTGCCGGTAGTATCCGCGGGACAGCTCATATCGCTGAAGCTTTCTTT.

The chain links TRBV5-6 to TRBJ1-5, with D unresolved. CDR1 is SGHDT, CDR2 YYEEEE, per germline. V shed 2 bases and J shed 7 bases, with 13 bases lying between them. The CDR3 spans 14 residues. This CDR3 reads CASSFSGGGQPQHF. The CDR3, as DNA: TGTGCCAGCAGCTTCTCGGGAGGCGGGCAGCCCCAGCATTTT.

The sample holds one count of this clone. This sequence joins TRBV18 and TRBJ1-6; D call uncertain. CDR3 length: 17 amino acids. Germline CDR1 and CDR2: KGHSH and LQKENI. V lost 3 bases and J 7 bases, leaving 19 bases between the germline ends. CDR3: CASSPRGSYQENSPLHF. CDR3 DNA: TGTGCCAGCTCACCGAGAGGGTCTTACCAAGAGAATTCACCCCTCCACTTT. Supplemented by reference TRBV18 and TRBJ1-6, the full variable domain reads NAGVMQNPRHLVRRRGQEARLRCSPMKGHSHVYWYRQLPEEGLKFMVYLQKENIIDESGMPKERFSAEFPKEGPSILRIQQVVRGDSAAYFCASSPRGSYQENSPLHFGNGTRLTVT.

CDR3: CASSESSGSYNEQFF. DNA of the CDR3: TGTGCCAGCAGTGAATCATCGGGCTCCTACAATGAGCAGTTCTTC. This chain joins TRBV25-1 and TRBJ2-1; D is unresolved. Between the trimmed V and J ends, which lost 1 base and 0 bases, there was a span of 7 bases. The CDR3 is 15 amino acids. CDR1 MGHDK and CDR2 SYGVNS come from the germline V gene. Drawing the rest from reference TRBV25-1 and TRBJ2-1, the complete variable domain is EADIYQTPRYLVIGTGKKITLECSQTMGHDKMYWYQQDPGMELHLIHYSYGVNSTEKGDLSSESTVSRIRTEHFPLTLESARPSHTSQYLCASSESSGSYNEQFFGPGTRLTVL.

The chain combines TRBV6-5 with TRBJ1-5; D call uncertain. CDR1 MNHEY and CDR2 SVGAGI come from the germline V gene. V was pared by 11 bases and J by 6 bases, with 14 bases between. The CDR3 totals 12 residues. Here the CDR3 reads CASRAAGQPQHF. Here the CDR3 DNA reads TGTGCCTCCCGGGCCGCCGGTCAGCCCCAGCATTTT.

The chain employs TRBV18 and TRBJ2-6; the match to TRBD2 covers 9 bases. Germline CDR1 is KGHSH and CDR2 is LQKENI. The CDR3 has 17 residues. V lost 3 bases and J lost 0; bases outside the gene matches: 3. The CDR3 DNA is TGTGCCAGCTCACCGCAGCGGGGGGTCTCTGGGGCCAACGTCCTGACTTTC. Translation gives CASSPQRGVSGANVLTF. Supplemented by reference TRBV18 and TRBJ2-6, the full variable domain reads NAGVMQNPRHLVRRRGQEARLRCSPMKGHSHVYWYRQLPEEGLKFMVYLQKENIIDESGMPKERFSAEFPKEGPSILRIQQVVRGDSAAYFCASSPQRGVSGANVLTFGAGSRLTVL.

This clone is a singleton in its sample. The rearrangement joins TRBV19 to TRBJ2-1; 9 bases match TRBD2. Germline V gene data show CDR1 as LNHDA and CDR2 as SQIVND (reference sequence). V lost 3 bases and J lost 7; bases outside the gene matches: 10. This CDR3 region has 16 residues. This CDR3 is CASSIWPSGAFNEQFF. Written as DNA, the CDR3 is TGTGCCAGTAGTATCTGGCCTAGCGGGGCATTTAATGAGCAGTTCTTC. Drawing the rest from reference TRBV19 and TRBJ2-1, the complete variable domain is DGGITQSPKYLFRKEGQNVTLSCEQNLNHDAMYWYRQDPGQGLRLIYYSQIVNDFQKGDIAEGYSVSREKKESFPLTVTSAQKNPTAFYLCASSIWPSGAFNEQFFGPGTRLTVL.

V and J are TRBV7-9 and TRBJ2-3, with no clear D. V dropped 2 bases and J dropped 5 bases, with 5 bases sitting between them. CDR1 and CDR2 (germline): SEHNR, FQNEAQ (reference sequence). This CDR3 spans 12 amino acids. CDR3 amino acids: CASSLNEDTQYF. CDR3 sequence (DNA): TGTGCCAGCAGCTTAAATGAAGATACGCAGTATTTT.

This chain uses TRBV6-5 with TRBJ1-4; D is ambiguous. CDR1 and CDR2 (germline): MNHEY, SVGAGI. The CDR3 length is 15 residues. Trimming cost V 7 bases and J 3 bases, with 15 bases left between them. The CDR3 DNA reads TGTGCCAGCACCCCACGGGGAGAGCCTAATGAAAAACTGTTTTTT. Its protein is CASTPRGEPNEKLFF.

The V call is TRBV29-1, the J call TRBJ2-2; D might be TRBD1 (6 bases). Between the trimmed V and J ends, which lost 7 bases and 3 bases, there was a span of 12 bases. The CDR3 has 13 amino acids. In germline, CDR1 is SQVTM, CDR2 ANQGSEA. CDR3 nucleotide sequence: TGCAGCGCAGGACAGACCTACACCGGGGAGCTGTTTTTT. Protein sequence: CSAGQTYTGELFF.

The V gene is TRBV7-3, the J gene TRBJ2-3, with unresolved D. V was trimmed by 5 bases and J by 0 bases, leaving 12 bases between them. Germline V gene lookup returns CDR1 SGHTA and CDR2 FQGTGA. This CDR3 spans 15 amino acids. CDR3 sequence (DNA): TGTGCCAGCAGCCGCCGTTCATCTAGCACAGATACGCAGTATTTT. It is translated as CASSRRSSSTDTQYF.

The chain couples TRBV4-2 to TRBJ2-7; 9 bases match TRBD1. The germline V gene has CDR1 LGHNA and CDR2 YNFKEQ. V gave up 5 bases and J gave up 4 bases; unmatched junction bases: 9. This CDR3 has 15 amino acids. The CDR3 is CASSSADDRGYEQYF. The CDR3 coding sequence is TGTGCCAGCAGCTCAGCGGACGACAGGGGGTACGAGCAGTACTTC.

This clone occurred once. This chain connects TRBV7-6 to TRBJ1-1; 7 nucleotides line up with TRBD1. From germline, CDR1 is SGHVS and CDR2 FNYEAQ. The CDR3 has 16 residues. The V gene end was trimmed by 0 bases and the J gene end by 1 base; junction bases not matched to a gene: 5. The DNA of the CDR3 is TGTGCCAGCAGCTTAGCGGGTGCAGGGGGGAACACTGAAGCTTTCTTT. It yields the protein CASSLAGAGGNTEAFF.

This sequence joins TRBV7-2 and TRBJ2-5; D is unclear. CDR1 is SGHTA and CDR2 is FQGNSA in the germline V gene. V was clipped by 3 bases and J by 1 base, with 9 bases between them. The CDR3 contains 14 residues. CDR3 residues: CASSFSGPQETQYF. The CDR3 region has the DNA TGTGCCAGCAGCTTTTCCGGGCCCCAAGAGACCCAGTACTTC.

This chain connects TRBV9 to TRBJ2-1; 11 nucleotides match TRBD1. Looked up from germline, CDR1 is SGDLS and CDR2 is YYNGEE. The CDR3 runs 15 residues. V was clipped by 0 bases and J by 7 bases; unmatched bases: 3. CDR3 sequence (DNA): TGTGCCAGCAGCGTAGTCGGGACAGGGGGAAATGAGCAGTTCTTC. Protein sequence: CASSVVGTGGNEQFF.

This rearrangement joins TRBV4-1 to TRBJ2-1; D is unclear. V lost 2 bases and J 1 base, leaving 6 bases between the germline ends. This CDR3 spans 14 amino acids. From germline, CDR1 is MGHRA and CDR2 YSYEKL. Here the CDR3 reads CASSQTISYNEQFF. The CDR3 nucleotides are TGCGCCAGCAGCCAAACAATTTCCTACAATGAGCAGTTCTTC.

The V call is TRBV12-5, the J call TRBJ2-2; D is possibly TRBD1 (5 bases). The CDR3 loop spans 14 amino acids. CDR1 and CDR2 from the germline V gene are LGHNT and FRNRAP. The chain's CDR3 is CAQPGAEGSGELFF. Here the CDR3 DNA reads TGTGCCCAACCTGGGGCCGAAGGGTCCGGGGAGCTGTTTTTT. The entire variable domain, with the rest obtained from reference TRBV12-5 and TRBJ2-2, is as follows: DARVTQTPRHKVTEMGQEVTMRCQPILGHNTVFWYRQTMMQGLELLAYFRNRAPLDDSGMPKDRFSAEMPDATLATLKIQPSEPRDSAVYFCAQPGAEGSGELFFGEGSRLTVL.

The rearrangement joins TRBV4-1 to TRBJ2-3; D is unclear. The length of the CDR3 is 17 residues. Trimming shortened V by 1 base and J by 1 base, and 15 bases separated the two germline ends. From germline, CDR1 is MGHRA and CDR2 YSYEKL. The chain's CDR3 is CASSQVGQSRGTDTQYF. As DNA, the CDR3 is TGCGCCAGCAGCCAAGTCGGCCAGAGCCGGGGCACAGATACGCAGTATTTT.

This clone has a handful of counts. The CDR3 reads CAIRLVASTDTQYF. The CDR3 region has the DNA TGCGCCATCAGACTAGTTGCTAGCACAGATACGCAGTATTTT. V is TRBV4-1 and J is TRBJ2-3; a possible D gene is TRBD2 (6 bases). V was trimmed by 10 bases and J by 0 bases, leaving 14 bases between them. CDR1 and CDR2 (germline): MGHRA, YSYEKL. The CDR3 is made up of 14 amino acids.

The V gene is TRBV10-2, the J gene TRBJ1-5, with TRBD1 matching 7 bases. The length of the CDR3 is 14 residues. CDR1 and CDR2 from the germline V gene are WSHSY and SAAADI. J gave up 7 bases and V 3 bases, and 6 bases lay outside the gene matches. CDR3 sequence reads: CASSDEGAGQPQHF. The CDR3 bases are TGCGCCAGCAGTGATGAGGGGGCCGGGCAGCCCCAGCATTTT.

The chain links TRBV20-1 to TRBJ2-3; D could derive from TRBD1 or TRBD2 (6 bases each). The CDR3 length is 11 residues. V lost 6 bases, J lost 6 bases, and 10 bases lay in between. Germline V CDR1 and CDR2: DFQATT, SNEGSKA (reference sequence). CDR3 residues: CSAWRGDTQYF. The CDR3 bases are TGCAGTGCGTGGAGGGGGGATACGCAGTATTTT.

On this clone: One end of the junction does not line up with germline, which may come from a read error. The V gene is TRBV5-8, the J gene TRBJ2-7; possible D gene TRBD1, 5 bases. Germline CDR1 is SGHTS and CDR2 is YDEGEE. The CDR3 is 12 amino acids. CDR3 nucleotide sequence: TGTGCCAGCAGCTGGGCCACAGGTCGGAAAGCCTTC. This translates into CASSWATGRKAF. The variable domain in full, with the rest retrieved from reference TRBV5-8 and TRBJ2-7, is EAGVTQSPTHLIKTRGQQATLRCSPISGHTSVYWYQQALGLGLQFLLWYDEGEERNRGNFPPRFSGRQFPNYSSELNVNALELEDSALYLCASSWATGRKAFGPGTRLTVT.

The genes are TRBV2 and TRBJ2-7, with 13 bases matching TRBD2. The germline V gene has CDR1 SNHLY and CDR2 FYNNEI. V shed 6 bases, J shed 2 bases, and the junction held 4 bases outside the gene matches. The length of the CDR3 is 15 residues. CDR3 region: CASRGGLAGTYEQYF. The CDR3 DNA sequence: TGTGCCAGCAGAGGGGGACTAGCGGGAACCTACGAGCAGTACTTC.